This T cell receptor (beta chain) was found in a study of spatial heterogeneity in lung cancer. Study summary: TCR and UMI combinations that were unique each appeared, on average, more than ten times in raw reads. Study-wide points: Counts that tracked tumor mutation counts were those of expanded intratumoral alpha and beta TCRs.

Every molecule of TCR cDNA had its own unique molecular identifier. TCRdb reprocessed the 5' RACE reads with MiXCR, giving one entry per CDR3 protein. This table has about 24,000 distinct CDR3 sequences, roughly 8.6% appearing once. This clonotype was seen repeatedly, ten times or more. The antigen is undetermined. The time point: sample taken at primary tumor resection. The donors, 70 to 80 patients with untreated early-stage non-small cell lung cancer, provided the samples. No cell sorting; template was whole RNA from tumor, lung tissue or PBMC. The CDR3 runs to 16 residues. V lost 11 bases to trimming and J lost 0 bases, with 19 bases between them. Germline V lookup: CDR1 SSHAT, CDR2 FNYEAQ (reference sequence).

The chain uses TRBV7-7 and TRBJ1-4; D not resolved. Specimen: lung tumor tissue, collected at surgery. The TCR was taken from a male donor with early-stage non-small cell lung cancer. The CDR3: CAVGRSRRATNEKLFF. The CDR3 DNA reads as TGTGCCGTCGGACGGAGCAGGCGGGCAACTAATGAAAAACTGTTTTTT. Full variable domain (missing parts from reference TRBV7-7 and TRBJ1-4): GAGVSQSPRYKVTKRGQDVTLRCDPISSHATLYWYQQALGQGPEFLTYFNYEAQPDKSGLPSDRFSAERPEGSISTLTIQRTEQRDSAMYRCAVGRSRRATNEKLFFGSGTQLSVL.